This section outlines one T cell receptor beta chain sequence together with its context. Whoever was chosen for sequencing had shown CD8+CD57+ cell expansion by flow cytometry. After removal of 6 bases from V and 8 bases from J, the junction contained 9 bases not matched to a gene. This CDR3 is built from 13 residues. Germline values: CDR1 SGDLS, CDR2 YYNGEE. This sample stems from a study of CD8+CD57+ T cells in acquired aplastic anemia. For CDR3 and TCR beta VDJ profiling, genomic DNA was the template used. TCRdb used MiXCR to reprocess the reads, holding one entry per CDR3 protein. The sample has under 350,000 distinct CDR3 sequences, about three fifths seen once.

J is TRBJ1-2 and V is TRBV9; 8 nucleotides agree with TRBD1. The sequence came from a human donor with aplastic anemia. The specimen sequenced was sorted CD4+, CD8+, or CD8+CD57+ T cells (not recorded which) from PBMCs. The CDR3 loop reads CASNSDREQGYTF. In nucleotides, the CDR3 is TGTGCCAGCAACTCGGACAGGGAACAGGGCTACACCTTC.